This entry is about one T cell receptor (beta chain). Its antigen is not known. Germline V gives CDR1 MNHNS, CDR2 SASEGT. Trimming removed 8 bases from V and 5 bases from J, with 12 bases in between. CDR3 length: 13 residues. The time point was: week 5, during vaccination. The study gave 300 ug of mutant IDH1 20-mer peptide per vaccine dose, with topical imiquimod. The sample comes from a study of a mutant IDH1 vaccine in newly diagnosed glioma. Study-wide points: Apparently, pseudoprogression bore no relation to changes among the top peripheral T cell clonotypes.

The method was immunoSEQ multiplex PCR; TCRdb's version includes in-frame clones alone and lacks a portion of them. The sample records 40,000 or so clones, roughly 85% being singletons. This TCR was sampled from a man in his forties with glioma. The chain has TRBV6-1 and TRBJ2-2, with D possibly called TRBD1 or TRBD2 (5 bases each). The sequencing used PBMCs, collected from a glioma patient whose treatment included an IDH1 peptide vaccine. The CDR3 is CASQPWGTGELFF. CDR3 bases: TGTGCCAGCCAACCCTGGGGGACCGGGGAGCTGTTTTTT.